The 25 T cell receptor beta chains in this list originate from one sample, sequenced in a study of human T cells and chemical hapten exposure. TCRdb re-analysed the RACE reads in MiXCR, keeping a single row per CDR3 protein. The table has tens of thousands of distinct CDR3 sequences, more than 9% seen once. Documented time point: patch test 2, 6 weeks after DPC sensitization. Treatment in this sample: therapeutic diphenylcyclopropenone sensitization with weekly scalp DPC. This specimen consisted of whole blood, obtained in connection with sensitization to the hapten diphenylcyclopropenone (DPC). The receptors stem from a woman aged 45-59 years with alopecia areata. Some clones in this sample may be carry-over from other donors' samples.

This clonotype was observed a few times. The V call is TRBV28, the J call TRBJ1-2; D unclear. Germline V gives CDR1 MDHEN, CDR2 SYDVKM. The V gene lost 7 bases and the J gene lost 0 bases, with 9 bases spanning the gap. CDR3 length: 13 residues. The CDR3 DNA is TGTGCCAGCACGGAGGAAACTAACTATGGCTACACCTTC. This sequence encodes CASTEETNYGYTF.

In this sample, this clonotype turned up many times. The V and J genes are TRBV6-6 and TRBJ2-7; TRBD1 aligns across 12 bases. Germline assignment: CDR1 MNHNY and CDR2 SVGAGI (reference sequence). This CDR3 spans 16 amino acids. Trimming removed 6 bases from V and 4 bases from J; junction bases left unmatched: 10. The CDR3 bases are TGTGCCAGCAGACCCTGGGGACAGGGGGCGGTGTACGAGCAGTACTTC. Protein sequence: CASRPWGQGAVYEQYF.

In this sample, this clonotype turned up many times. The CDR3 region has the DNA TGCGCCAGCAGTGAGTGGAACACTGAAGCTTTCTTT. This sequence encodes CASSEWNTEAFF. This chain joins TRBV10-2 and TRBJ1-1, with D unresolved. V lost 1 base and J lost 1, with 1 base in between. The CDR3 covers 12 residues. Germline CDR1 WSHSY, CDR2 SAAADI.

This clonotype has more than one count but fewer than ten. This chain joins TRBV6-2 or TRBV6-3 and TRBJ2-2, with 8 bases that match TRBD1. There are 15 residues in the CDR3. The V segment lost 6 bases and the J segment 4 bases; nucleotides outside the gene matches: 7. Per germline, CDR1 MNHEY and CDR2 SVGEGT. CDR3 residues: CASRKTGVVTGELFF. Written as DNA, the CDR3 is TGTGCCAGCAGGAAGACAGGGGTGGTCACCGGGGAGCTGTTTTTT.

The chain carries TRBV10-1 and TRBJ1-3, with 9 bases aligning to TRBD1. The germline V gene encodes CDR1 WNHNN and CDR2 SYGVQD (reference sequence). CDR3 length: 18 amino acids. V gave up 4 bases and J gave up 0 bases; unmatched junction bases: 10. The CDR3 sequence: CASSGPLPGQGSGNTIYF. The CDR3 DNA reads TGCGCCAGCAGTGGGCCACTCCCGGGACAGGGCTCTGGAAACACCATATATTTT.

In its sample, this clonotype was seen a few times. The chain carries TRBV7-8 and TRBJ1-1; D is uncertain. Germline loops: CDR1 SGHVS, CDR2 FQNEAQ. The V end was cut by 1 base, the J end by 2 bases, with 11 bases between. This CDR3 spans 15 amino acids. CDR3 region: CASSLGYGDNTEAFF. In DNA form, the CDR3 reads TGTGCCAGCAGCTTAGGTTACGGGGATAACACTGAAGCTTTCTTT.

This clonotype was recorded many times. The rearrangement uses TRBV6-6 and TRBJ2-1; 9 nucleotides align to TRBD2. V dropped 6 bases and J dropped 9; count of bases not matched to a gene: 15. Germline CDR1 and CDR2: MNHNY and SVGAGI (reference sequence). The CDR3 contains 16 residues. This CDR3 reads CASSPGLARIQGEQFF. CDR3 DNA: TGTGCCAGCAGCCCGGGACTAGCTAGGATCCAGGGTGAGCAGTTCTTC.

This clonotype was recorded at least ten times. The chain joins TRBV3-1 to TRBJ1-3, with a tentative D call TRBD1 (5 bases). Trimming left V 3 bases short and J 7 bases short, with 13 bases between. Germline V CDR1 and CDR2: LGHDT, YNNKEL (reference sequence). The CDR3 loop spans 14 amino acids. CDR3 in DNA: TGTGCCAGCAGCCACCTCCGGGACGGCAACACCATATATTTT. Protein product: CASSHLRDGNTIYF.

This clonotype appeared many times. J is TRBJ1-4 and V is TRBV7-2; D gene unclear. With 5 bases removed from V and 7 bases from J, the gap between germline ends came to 14 bases. This CDR3 spans 14 amino acids. Germline V CDR1 and CDR2: SGHTA, FQGNSA. The chain's CDR3 is CASSAPSSLEKLFF. Written as DNA, the CDR3 is TGTGCCAGCAGCGCCCCCTCGTCACTTGAAAAACTGTTTTTT.

This clonotype came up many times. The rearrangement joins TRBV5-6 to TRBJ2-1, with D perhaps matching TRBD1 (6 bases). The CDR3 totals 14 residues. Trimming took off 3 bases at V and 8 bases at J, with 15 bases between the two ends. In germline, CDR1 is SGHDT, CDR2 YYEEEE. The CDR3 region is CASSSWTVSYEQFF. CDR3 in DNA: TGTGCCAGCAGCTCCTGGACAGTTTCCTATGAGCAGTTCTTC.

The rearrangement links TRBV5-1 to TRBJ2-5, with D tentatively TRBD1 or TRBD2 (5 bases each). V was shortened by 4 bases and J by 0 bases, with 10 bases between the two germline ends. CDR1 is SGHRS and CDR2 is YFSETQ in the germline V gene. The CDR3 has 14 residues. As DNA, the CDR3 is TGCGCCAGCAGCCTCCGGGGCTACCAAGAGACCCAGTACTTC. Its translation is CASSLRGYQETQYF.

The CDR3 loop reads CASSLEGREGSPQHF. The CDR3, as DNA: TGCGCCAGCAGCTTGGAGGGCAGGGAAGGTAGCCCCCAGCATTTT. V is TRBV5-1 and J is TRBJ1-5, with D tentatively TRBD1 (5 bases). From germline, CDR1 is SGHRS and CDR2 YFSETQ. V gave up 0 bases and J gave up 10 bases, with 17 bases separating them. The length of the CDR3 is 15 residues.

This clonotype was seen at least ten times. The chain combines TRBV11-2 with TRBJ1-4; the D is unclear. V gave up 5 bases and J gave up 7 bases, with 11 bases separating them. Looked up from germline, CDR1 is SGHAT and CDR2 is FQNNGV. CDR3 length equals 13 residues. CDR3 in DNA: TGTGCCAGCAGCCCTAGAGAGGGTGAAAAACTGTTTTTT. Encoded protein: CASSPREGEKLFF.

The chain links TRBV27 to TRBJ2-7; the D gene is possibly TRBD1 (5 bases). CDR1 and CDR2 (germline): MNHEY, SMNVEV (reference sequence). CDR3 length: 13 amino acids. V lost 6 bases and J lost 6, with 15 bases in between. The CDR3 sequence: CASSQGWSLEQYF. CDR3 DNA sequence: TGTGCCAGCAGCCAGGGTTGGAGCCTCGAGCAGTACTTC.

The genes are TRBV27 and TRBJ2-7; D is ambiguous. V was pared by 10 bases and J by 4 bases, with 23 bases between. The length of the CDR3 is 15 residues. Germline V CDR1 and CDR2: MNHEY, SMNVEV (reference sequence). The CDR3 sequence is CATMTRATAEYEQYF. In DNA, the CDR3 is TGTGCCACCATGACCCGAGCCACCGCTGAATACGAGCAGTACTTC.

This chain joins TRBV15 and TRBJ1-1, with D unresolved. V was clipped by 5 bases and J by 4 bases, with 11 bases between them. Looked up from germline, CDR1 is LNHNV and CDR2 is YYDKDF (reference sequence). The CDR3 contains 13 residues. CDR3: CATSAQAGTEAFF. The DNA of the CDR3 is TGTGCCACCAGCGCCCAGGCGGGCACTGAAGCTTTCTTT.

The table lists this clonotype with a few counts. The chain joins TRBV14 to TRBJ1-1; no firm D call. The germline V gene encodes CDR1 SGHDN and CDR2 FVKESK. Trimming took 0 bases from V and 3 from J, leaving 14 bases between them. The CDR3 covers 16 residues. In DNA, the CDR3 is TGTGCCAGCAGCCAAGATTGGTTCAGGCGGGACACTGAAGCTTTCTTT. Its translation: CASSQDWFRRDTEAFF. Variable domain in full (rest from reference TRBV14 and TRBJ1-1): EAGVTQFPSHSVIEKGQTVTLRCDPISGHDNLYWYRRVMGKEIKFLLHFVKESKQDESGMPNNRFLAERTGGTYSTLKVQPAELEDSGVYFCASSQDWFRRDTEAFFGQGTRLTVV.

V is TRBV20-1 and J is TRBJ2-3, with 8 bases matching TRBD2. J was trimmed by 0 bases and V by 5 bases; bases with no gene match: 10. The CDR3 contains 16 residues. CDR1 is DFQATT and CDR2 is SNEGSKA in the germline V gene (reference sequence). The CDR3 reads CSARRGGRSSTDTQYF. In nucleotides, the CDR3 is TGCAGTGCTCGCCGCGGGGGGAGATCTAGCACAGATACGCAGTATTTT.

This clonotype turned up a few times. V usage is TRBV2 and J usage is TRBJ1-1; no clear D gene. Germline CDR1 SNHLY, CDR2 FYNNEI. V lost 6 bases to trimming and J lost 1 base, with 12 bases between them. The CDR3 has 14 amino acids. CDR3 sequence reads: CASRAGISNTEAFF. The CDR3 coding sequence is TGTGCCAGCAGAGCCGGGATCTCGAACACTGAAGCTTTCTTT. The full variable domain, its missing parts supplied by reference TRBV2 and TRBJ1-1, is EPEVTQTPSHQVTQMGQEVILRCVPISNHLYFYWYRQILGQKVEFLVSFYNNEISEKSEIFDDQFSVERPDGSNFTLKIRSTKLEDSAMYFCASRAGISNTEAFFGQGTRLTVV.

This clonotype was counted many times. The genes are TRBV5-6 and TRBJ1-4; maybe TRBD1 (5 bases). Trimming cost V 2 bases and J 6 bases, with 11 bases left between them. The length of the CDR3 is 14 residues. The germline V gene encodes CDR1 SGHDT and CDR2 YYEEEE. CDR3 DNA: TGTGCCAGCAGCTTTTTGACAGATTATGAAAAACTGTTTTTT. This translates into CASSFLTDYEKLFF.

The chain employs TRBV9 and TRBJ2-3; D remains ambiguous. The CDR3 loop spans 12 amino acids. Germline V CDR1 and CDR2: SGDLS, YYNGEE. V gave up 5 bases and J gave up 0 bases, with 4 bases separating them. CDR3 nucleotide sequence: TGTGCCAGCAGACGGAGCACAGATACGCAGTATTTT. This encodes CASRRSTDTQYF.

This clonotype was seen at least ten times. The chain recombines TRBV19 with TRBJ2-2; D tentatively reads TRBD1 or TRBD2 (5 bases each). V lost 6 bases and J lost 2, with 13 bases in between. CDR1 and CDR2 (germline): LNHDA, SQIVND (reference sequence). This CDR3 is built from 15 residues. The chain's CDR3 is CASRRGAGNTGELFF. The DNA of the CDR3 is TGTGCCAGTAGGAGAGGGGCAGGCAACACCGGGGAGCTGTTTTTT.

The gene calls are TRBV11-2 and TRBJ2-7, with D possibly matching TRBD1 (5 bases). This CDR3 comprises 14 residues. Deletions cut 7 bases from V and 1 base from J, with 14 bases between. CDR1 and CDR2 (germline): SGHAT, FQNNGV. The CDR3 loop reads CASTISRGSYEQYF. The CDR3 DNA is TGTGCCAGCACCATTTCTAGGGGATCCTACGAGCAGTACTTC.

This clonotype has only a few counts. This sequence joins TRBV6-6 and TRBJ2-5, with TRBD1 identical over 7 bases. Germline CDR1 reads MNHNY; CDR2 reads SVGAGI (reference sequence). With V trimmed by 7 bases and J by 3 bases, 11 bases remained unmatched. The CDR3 totals 15 residues. DNA of the CDR3: TGTGCCAGCACCCCCCTGGGACAGACAAAAGAGACCCAGTACTTC. Residues: CASTPLGQTKETQYF.

In this sample, this clonotype turned up many times. V is TRBV12-3 or TRBV12-4 and J is TRBJ1-2, with 8 bases identical to TRBD1. Germline trimming cut 7 bases from V and 4 bases from J; bases unmatched to any gene: 11. This CDR3 spans 15 amino acids. The CDR3 DNA follows: TGTGCCAGCACCGAAACCGGGACAGGTCGCTATGGCTACACCTTC. Translating gives CASTETGTGRYGYTF.